This TCR beta chain was sequenced in a study of chemoradiotherapy in HPV16-positive cancers. Study-wide points: The functional HPV-specific definition rests on just a couple of HPV16-positive patients. In HPV16-positive patients, HPV-responsive T-cell expansion tracked better recurrence-free survival. Candidate HPV-specific clones and E7-related TCR motifs grew in tumor during treatment.

As to this clone: Its matching antigen is unknown.

Assay: immunoSEQ multiplex PCR; the TCRdb copy retains only in-frame clones and omits some. The sample shows 2,000 to 2,500 clones, over 70% of them seen only once. The CDR3 has 16 amino acids. After removal of 1 base from V and 5 bases from J, the junction contained 7 bases not matched to a gene. CDR1 and CDR2 from the germline V gene are ENHRY and SYGVKD. The rearrangement uses TRBV10-3 and TRBJ2-5; 10 positions agree with TRBD2. Sequencing used tumor tissue, obtained from a patient who underwent chemoradiotherapy. The clonotype comes from a human donor with HPV-associated anogenital cancer. CDR3 DNA: TGTGCCATCAGTGAGTACCCTAGCGGGAGCGTGGAGACCCAGTACTTC. It specifies CAISEYPSGSVETQYF.